These 28 T cell receptor beta chains share one sample of origin, sequenced in a study of T cell responses to AZD1222 COVID-19 vaccine. Generated by immunoSEQ multiplex PCR, the TCRdb table keeps only in-frame clones and is missing some. The table shows some 140,000 clones, with around four fifths occurring only once. The sequencing used peripheral blood, collected on day 0 of AZD1222 vaccination. These receptors originate from an adult in good health.

CDR3 loop: CSVQGGDFHGYTF. In nucleotides, the CDR3 is TGCAGCGTTCAAGGGGGAGATTTTCATGGCTACACCTTC. The rearrangement uses TRBV29-1 and TRBJ1-2; possible D gene TRBD1, 6 bases. Germline assignment: CDR1 SQVTM and CDR2 ANQGSEA. The CDR3 length is 13 residues. Trimming pared 5 bases from V and 6 bases from J, leaving 16 bases between.

CDR3 sequence (DNA): TGTGCCAGCAGTTCATGGACAGGGATGAGCACCGGGGAGCTGTTTTTT. Amino acids: CASSSWTGMSTGELFF. The chain recombines TRBV6-5 with TRBJ2-2; 8 bases agree with TRBD1. Germline values: CDR1 MNHEY, CDR2 SVGAGI. This CDR3 has 16 residues. After removal of 4 bases from V and 4 bases from J, the junction contained 8 bases not matched to a gene.

The rearrangement uses TRBV7-9 and TRBJ2-6; D perhaps matches TRBD1 (5 bases). The CDR3 is 16 amino acids. The V end lost 2 bases, the J end lost 4 bases, and 12 bases lay between the germline ends. In germline, CDR1 is SEHNR, CDR2 FQNEAQ (reference sequence). The CDR3 coding sequence is TGTGCCAGCAGCTTAAATCTAGGGGCAGGGGCCAACGTCCTGACTTTC. Protein product: CASSLNLGAGANVLTF.

This sequence joins TRBV28 and TRBJ2-2; 8 nucleotides agree with TRBD1. Germline V gene sequence: CDR1 MDHEN, CDR2 SYDVKM. V lost 6 bases and J lost 6; bases outside the gene matches: 9. CDR3 length: 15 amino acids. The CDR3 sequence is CASRVGQGKPGELFF. The DNA of the CDR3 is TGTGCCAGCAGGGTCGGACAGGGAAAGCCCGGGGAGCTGTTTTTT. Together with reference TRBV28 and TRBJ2-2, the CDR3 gives the full variable domain: DVKVTQSSRYLVKRTGEKVFLECVQDMDHENMFWYRQDPGLGLRLIYFSYDVKMKEKGDIPEGYSVSREKKERFSLILESASTNQTSMYLCASRVGQGKPGELFFGEGSRLTVL.

This chain joins TRBV5-8 and TRBJ1-2; no firm D call. CDR3 size: 16 residues. Germline lookup yields CDR1 SGHTS and CDR2 YDEGEE. Trimming shortened V by 3 bases and J by 4 bases, and 19 bases separated the two germline ends. In nucleotides, the CDR3 is TGTGCCAGCAGCTCCTATACAGCGAACGGAGGCTATGGCTACACCTTC. Protein: CASSSYTANGGYGYTF. Using reference TRBV5-8 and TRBJ1-2 for the parts outside the CDR3, the full variable domain is EAGVTQSPTHLIKTRGQQATLRCSPISGHTSVYWYQQALGLGLQFLLWYDEGEERNRGNFPPRFSGRQFPNYSSELNVNALELEDSALYLCASSSYTANGGYGYTFGSGTRLTVV.

This clone has a handful of counts. The chain employs TRBV19 and TRBJ1-2; D may be TRBD1 (6 bases). The CDR3 loop spans 11 amino acids. The V gene lost 8 bases and the J gene lost 8 bases, with 12 bases spanning the gap. CDR1 is LNHDA, CDR2 SQIVND, per germline (reference sequence). Here the CDR3 DNA reads TGTGCCAGTTCCCAGGGGTACGGCTACACCTTC. Translating it yields CASSQGYGYTF.

This clone was observed a single time. The genes are TRBV6-1 and TRBJ1-3; no reliable D call. V shed 3 bases and J shed 0 bases, with 9 bases lying between them. The CDR3 sequence is 15 residues long. Looked up from germline, CDR1 is MNHNS and CDR2 is SASEGT. This CDR3 is CASSELHLSGNTIYF. The CDR3 DNA follows: TGTGCCAGCAGTGAGTTGCATCTCTCTGGAAACACCATATATTTT.

The chain has TRBV28 and TRBJ1-5; D gene ambiguous. The CDR3 is made up of 12 amino acids. Germline-derived CDR1 and CDR2 are MDHEN and SYDVKM. V was pared by 8 bases and J by 2 bases, with 7 bases between. CDR3 loop: CASASGNQPQHF. CDR3 bases: TGTGCCAGCGCCTCGGGCAATCAGCCCCAGCATTTT.

The chain has TRBV29-1 and TRBJ2-3, with 8 bases matching TRBD1. V was clipped by 6 bases and J by 6 bases; unmatched bases: 2. The CDR3 has 11 residues. Per the germline V gene, CDR1 is SQVTM and CDR2 is ANQGSEA. In DNA form, the CDR3 reads TGCAGCGTGGACAGGGAGGATACGCAGTATTTT. This encodes CSVDREDTQYF.

The chain uses TRBV19 and TRBJ2-5, with TRBD2 matching over 12 bases. This CDR3 contains 16 residues. Per the germline V gene, CDR1 is LNHDA and CDR2 is SQIVND (reference sequence). V was pared by 4 bases and J by 2 bases, with 5 bases of the junction left unmatched. The CDR3 sequence: CASSSLAGGLQETQYF. CDR3 sequence (DNA): TGTGCCAGTAGTAGCCTAGCGGGGGGGCTACAAGAGACCCAGTACTTC.

V gene TRBV6-5 combines with J gene TRBJ1-4; a weak D match, TRBD1 (5 bases). Trimming left V 2 bases short and J 3 bases short, with 10 bases between. Germline V lookup: CDR1 MNHEY, CDR2 SVGAGI. The length of the CDR3 is 15 residues. The CDR3: CASSYGDFANEKLFF. As DNA, the CDR3 is TGTGCCAGCAGTTACGGGGACTTTGCTAATGAAAAACTGTTTTTT.

The J gene is TRBJ1-5, the V gene TRBV28; 8 bases line up with TRBD1. Germline V lookup: CDR1 MDHEN, CDR2 SYDVKM. V lost 5 bases and J lost 1; bases outside the gene matches: 1. The CDR3 length is 14 residues. DNA for the CDR3: TGTGCCAGCAGTCGACAGGGGAGCAATCAGCCCCAGCATTTT. The encoded protein is CASSRQGSNQPQHF. The full variable domain, its missing parts supplied by reference TRBV28 and TRBJ1-5, is DVKVTQSSRYLVKRTGEKVFLECVQDMDHENMFWYRQDPGLGLRLIYFSYDVKMKEKGDIPEGYSVSREKKERFSLILESASTNQTSMYLCASSRQGSNQPQHFGDGTRLSIL.

The gene calls are TRBV30 and TRBJ2-7; TRBD1 agrees at 10 bases. The CDR3 is made up of 12 amino acids. Trimming removed 5 bases from V and 6 bases from J; junction bases left unmatched: 4. The germline gives CDR1 GTSNPN, CDR2 SVGIG (reference sequence). The CDR3 reads CAWSGQGSEQYF. CDR3 coding DNA: TGTGCCTGGTCGGGACAGGGGAGCGAGCAGTACTTC.

The genes are TRBV4-2 and TRBJ1-4; D might be TRBD1 (5 bases). The V gene's germline CDR1 is LGHNA and CDR2 YNFKEQ. V lost 1 base and J lost 2, with 8 bases in between. The CDR3 loop spans 15 amino acids. The DNA for the CDR3 is TGTGCCAGCAGCCAAGCTGGGGGGACTAATGAAAAACTGTTTTTT. The encoded protein is CASSQAGGTNEKLFF.

V and J are TRBV2 and TRBJ1-1; D is perhaps TRBD1 (6 bases). The CDR3 length is 14 residues. Looked up from germline, CDR1 is SNHLY and CDR2 is FYNNEI. V was cut by 3 bases and J by 6 bases, with 14 bases left in between. The CDR3 spells CASSDPRKGAEAFF. The CDR3 DNA sequence: TGTGCCAGCAGTGATCCCCGGAAGGGGGCTGAAGCTTTCTTT.

The chain couples TRBV24-1 to TRBJ2-1; a possible D gene is TRBD2 (6 bases). Per the germline V gene, CDR1 is KGHDR and CDR2 is SFDVKD. V lost 4 bases and J 6 bases, leaving 15 bases between the germline ends. The CDR3 extends over 15 amino acids. CDR3 protein: CATSENRDSSNEQFF. The CDR3 nucleotides read TGTGCCACCAGTGAAAACCGGGACTCTTCCAATGAGCAGTTCTTC.

The chain links TRBV4-1 to TRBJ1-4, with 7 bases lining up with TRBD1. The CDR3 length is 17 residues. Germline CDR1 MGHRA, CDR2 YSYEKL. The junction had 8 bases not matched to a gene; V was cut back by 1 base and J by 3 bases. The CDR3 sequence: CASSQVSFGTANEKLFF. CDR3 nucleotides: TGCGCCAGCAGCCAAGTTTCTTTTGGGACAGCTAATGAAAAACTGTTTTTT.

J is TRBJ1-1 and V is TRBV30, with TRBD1 identical over 7 bases. The CDR3 loop spans 14 amino acids. Trimming removed 7 bases from V and 0 bases from J; junction bases left unmatched: 8. Germline lookup yields CDR1 GTSNPN and CDR2 SVGIG (reference sequence). As DNA, the CDR3 is TGTGCCTCCTACGGGACAGTCATGAACACTGAAGCTTTCTTT. It encodes CASYGTVMNTEAFF.

The chain carries TRBV5-4 and TRBJ2-1; D not resolved. V was trimmed by 4 bases and J by 4 bases, leaving 15 bases between them. CDR3 length equals 15 residues. Germline values: CDR1 SGHNT, CDR2 YYREEE (reference sequence). The CDR3 here is CASSPKNPGYNEQFF. The CDR3 DNA reads as TGTGCCAGCAGCCCCAAGAATCCGGGTTACAATGAGCAGTTCTTC.

The rearrangement uses TRBV2 and TRBJ1-5, with D possibly matching TRBD1 (6 bases). CDR1 is SNHLY and CDR2 is FYNNEI in the germline V gene. Trimming removed 5 bases at V and 6 bases at J, with 26 bases between. This CDR3 is 18 amino acids long. CDR3 sequence: CASSILPSGVSMAQPQHF. The CDR3 region has the DNA TGTGCCAGCAGTATTCTCCCTTCAGGGGTGAGCATGGCTCAGCCCCAGCATTTT.

CDR3 bases: TGTGCCACCAGCAGAGGGGGGACTAGCGGGAATAAGCAGTTCTTC. Its protein is CATSRGGTSGNKQFF. V usage is TRBV15 and J usage is TRBJ2-1; 13 nucleotides agree with TRBD2. J was trimmed by 11 bases and V by 1 base; bases with no gene match: 5. Germline CDR1 is LNHNV and CDR2 is YYDKDF (reference sequence). This CDR3 has 15 residues.

This chain links TRBV20-1 with TRBJ2-1; no reliable D call. The CDR3 consists of 10 residues. Trimming took 5 bases from V and 6 from J, leaving 5 bases between them. Germline V CDR1 and CDR2: DFQATT, SNEGSKA (reference sequence). CDR3 nucleotide sequence: TGCAGTGCTCCCGGCAATGAGCAGTTCTTC. It codes for CSAPGNEQFF.

The chain employs TRBV3-1 (or the pseudogene TRBV3-2) and TRBJ1-2; no clear D. Germline V gives CDR1 LGHDT, CDR2 YNNKEL (reference sequence). CDR3 length: 14 amino acids. Deletions cut 4 bases from V and 4 bases from J, with 13 bases between. For the CDR3, the DNA is TGTGCCAGCAGCCCCGGCACATCAGGCTATGGCTACACCTTC. Translating gives CASSPGTSGYGYTF.

This clone was observed a few times. The chain recombines TRBV28 with TRBJ2-2, with a tentative D call TRBD2 (6 bases). The CDR3 loop spans 16 amino acids. Trimming left V 2 bases short and J 3 bases short, with 13 bases between. Germline lookup yields CDR1 MDHEN and CDR2 SYDVKM. CDR3 loop: CASSLIQAGHTGELFF. CDR3 in DNA: TGTGCCAGCAGTTTAATCCAGGCGGGGCACACCGGGGAGCTGTTTTTT.

The chain employs TRBV27 and TRBJ2-7; either TRBD1 or TRBD2 may supply D (6 bases each). This CDR3 is built from 14 residues. V lost 1 base, J lost 3 bases, and 10 bases lay in between. Germline lookup yields CDR1 MNHEY and CDR2 SMNVEV (reference sequence). Here the CDR3 DNA reads TGTGCCAGCAGTTTATTAGGGGGGCGCTACGAGCAGTACTTC. Its translation: CASSLLGGRYEQYF.

This chain connects TRBV3-1 (or the pseudogene TRBV3-2) to TRBJ1-4, with D possibly TRBD1 on 6 matching bases. Germline CDR1 and CDR2: LGHDT and YNNKEL (reference sequence). The CDR3 has 15 residues. The V end lost 0 bases, the J end lost 8 bases, and 13 bases lay between the germline ends. The CDR3, as DNA: TGTGCCAGCAGCCAAGACTTAGGGGGTTGGGAAAAACTGTTTTTT. It codes for CASSQDLGGWEKLFF.

V and J are TRBV2 and TRBJ2-1, with no clear D. The germline V gene has CDR1 SNHLY and CDR2 FYNNEI. This CDR3 region has 13 residues. Trimming removed 7 bases from V and 0 bases from J, with 7 bases in between. The DNA for the CDR3 is TGTGCCAGCAAGAAGAGCTCCTACAATGAGCAGTTCTTC. This sequence encodes CASKKSSYNEQFF. Drawing the rest from reference TRBV2 and TRBJ2-1, the complete variable domain is EPEVTQTPSHQVTQMGQEVILRCVPISNHLYFYWYRQILGQKVEFLVSFYNNEISEKSEIFDDQFSVERPDGSNFTLKIRSTKLEDSAMYFCASKKSSYNEQFFGPGTRLTVL.

J is TRBJ1-2 and V is TRBV29-1; 7 bases map to TRBD1. The CDR3 runs 11 residues. CDR1 is SQVTM and CDR2 is ANQGSEA in the germline V gene. Trimming removed 6 bases from V and 3 bases from J; junction bases left unmatched: 1. CDR3 region: CSVGQDYGYTF. Here the CDR3 DNA reads TGCAGCGTCGGACAGGACTATGGCTACACCTTC.